A selection of T cell receptor beta chains follows, all from one sample in a study of CD8 T cells in ankylosing spondylitis. One entry per CDR3 protein, called by TCRdb with MiXCR from the 5' RACE reads. In the table there are 30,000 to 45,000 distinct CDR3 sequences, more than 15% of which are singletons. Sequenced material: blood. The receptor source for this set is a male donor with ankylosing spondylitis or in good health (not recorded which). The CDR3 runs from the conserved cysteine through the conserved F or W. A D gene is named only where the DNA matches it firmly. Expanded clones get a size class; other rows say once, few or many, or leave the size out.

J: TRBJ2-3
V: TRBV29-1
size: -
D: TRBD1
CDR3: CSVEPQGADTQYF
DNA: TGCAGCGTTGAACCACAGGGGGCGGATACGCAGTATTTT

J: TRBJ2-1
V: TRBV29-1
size: -
D: TRBD2
CDR3: CSVGLDTEQFF
DNA: TGCAGCGTCGGACTAGATACTGAGCAGTTCTTC

J: TRBJ2-1
V: TRBV5-5
size: many
D: TRBD2
CDR3: CASSLLAGVHEQFF
DNA: TGTGCCAGCAGCTTACTAGCGGGAGTGCATGAGCAGTTCTTC

J: TRBJ1-3
V: TRBV29-1
size: -
D: -
CDR3: CSVRSGNTIYF
DNA: TGCAGCGTCCGTTCAGGAAACACCATATATTTT

J: TRBJ2-4
V: TRBV28
size: few
D: -
CDR3: CASSLAALAKNIQYF
DNA: TGTGCCAGCAGTTTAGCAGCTCTAGCCAAAAACATTCAGTACTTC

J: TRBJ2-1
V: TRBV9
size: -
D: -
CDR3: CASSLGENEQFF
DNA: TGTGCCAGCAGCTTAGGGGAAAATGAGCAGTTCTTC

J: TRBJ2-1
V: TRBV7-2
size: -
D: -
CDR3: CASSFYDEQFF
DNA: TGTGCCAGCAGCTTTTATGATGAGCAGTTCTTC

J: TRBJ2-7
V: TRBV20-1
size: few
D: TRBD1
CDR3: CSARTGRPPYEQYF
DNA: TGCAGTGCCAGGACAGGGCGTCCCCCCTACGAGCAGTACTTC

J: TRBJ2-7
V: TRBV7-2
size: few
D: TRBD2
CDR3: CASSFYKAGPSEQYF
DNA: TGTGCCAGCAGCTTTTATAAAGCGGGGCCCTCTGAGCAGTACTTC

J: TRBJ2-2
V: TRBV12-3/TRBV12-4
size: few
D: TRBD2
CDR3: CASSRTSGNTGELFF
DNA: TGTGCCAGCAGCCGGACTAGCGGAAACACCGGGGAGCTGTTTTTT

J: TRBJ2-2
V: TRBV12-3/TRBV12-4
size: -
D: TRBD1
CDR3: CASSLTGANTGELFF
DNA: TGTGCCAGCAGTTTAACAGGGGCGAACACCGGGGAGCTGTTTTTT

J: TRBJ2-5
V: TRBV12-3/TRBV12-4
size: -
D: -
CDR3: CASSLREETQYF
DNA: TGTGCCAGCAGTCTCAGGGAAGAGACCCAGTACTTC

J: TRBJ2-1
V: TRBV20-1
size: few
D: TRBD2
CDR3: CSAIPGLGMGDEQFF
DNA: TGCAGTGCTATTCCGGGACTAGGCATGGGGGATGAGCAGTTCTTC

J: TRBJ2-1
V: TRBV6-1
size: -
D: -
CDR3: CASIEDPLVNEQFF
DNA: TGTGCCAGCATTGAGGACCCCCTCGTAAATGAGCAGTTCTTC

J: TRBJ2-3
V: TRBV7-8
size: few
D: -
CDR3: CASSLVVDTQYF
DNA: TGTGCCAGCAGCTTAGTGGTAGATACGCAGTATTTT

J: TRBJ1-5
V: TRBV21-1
size: few
D: -
CDR3: CASRPTQHF
DNA: TGTGCCAGCAGGCCCACCCAGCATTTT

J: TRBJ2-2
V: TRBV29-1
size: -
D: TRBD2
CDR3: CSALRAGANTGELFF
DNA: TGCAGCGCCCTCCGGGCGGGGGCGAACACCGGGGAGCTGTTTTTT

J: TRBJ2-2
V: TRBV5-1
size: -
D: TRBD1
CDR3: CASNHRGSTGELFF
DNA: TGCGCCAGCAACCACAGGGGGAGCACCGGGGAGCTGTTTTTT

J: TRBJ1-4
V: TRBV7-6
size: -
D: -
CDR3: CASSPRVDNEKLFF
DNA: TGTGCCAGCAGCCCCAGGGTGGATAATGAAAAACTGTTTTTT

J: TRBJ2-3
V: TRBV7-2
size: -
D: TRBD2
CDR3: CASSLTGLATDTQYF
DNA: TGTGCCAGCAGCTTAACAGGACTAGCTACAGATACGCAGTATTTT

J: TRBJ2-1
V: TRBV24-1
size: few
D: TRBD2
CDR3: CATSAQTTSGNWAEQFF
DNA: TGTGCCACCAGTGCCCAGACGACTAGCGGGAATTGGGCTGAGCAGTTCTTC

J: TRBJ2-2
V: TRBV6-5
size: few
D: -
CDR3: CASSYAAQGNTGELFF
DNA: TGTGCCAGCAGTTACGCTGCCCAGGGGAACACCGGGGAGCTGTTTTTT

J: TRBJ2-5
V: TRBV7-9
size: few
D: -
CDR3: CASSPGSGETQYF
DNA: TGTGCCAGCAGCCCAGGGTCCGGGGAGACCCAGTACTTC

J: TRBJ2-3
V: TRBV12-3/TRBV12-4
size: -
D: -
CDR3: CASSPLTGTQYF
DNA: TGTGCCAGCAGTCCCCTAACTGGTACGCAGTATTTT

J: TRBJ2-1
V: TRBV27
size: -
D: -
CDR3: CASSLSGFEQFF
DNA: TGTGCCAGCAGTTTATCGGGATTTGAGCAGTTCTTC

J: TRBJ2-7
V: TRBV7-2
size: many
D: -
CDR3: CASSSMGVPGEQYF
DNA: TGTGCCAGCAGCTCAATGGGGGTTCCGGGCGAGCAGTACTTC

J: TRBJ2-1
V: TRBV5-6
size: -
D: TRBD2
CDR3: CASSFRFGSGTSASSSYNEQFF
DNA: TGTGCCAGCAGCTTCCGATTCGGATCCGGGACTAGCGCATCTAGCTCCTACAATGAGCAGTTCTTC

J: TRBJ2-3
V: TRBV29-1
size: -
D: -
CDR3: CTATGTSTDTQYF
DNA: TGCACCGCCACCGGGACTAGCACAGATACGCAGTATTTT

J: TRBJ1-1
V: TRBV29-1
size: few
D: -
CDR3: CSVEGDTEAFF
DNA: TGCAGCGTTGAGGGGGACACTGAAGCTTTCTTT

J: TRBJ2-4
V: TRBV20-1
size: few
D: TRBD1
CDR3: CSADHRGRNIQYF
DNA: TGCAGTGCCGATCACAGGGGGCGAAACATTCAGTACTTC

J: TRBJ2-7
V: TRBV20-1
size: -
D: -
CDR3: CSAMGRFSYEQYF
DNA: TGCAGTGCTATGGGAAGGTTCTCCTACGAGCAGTACTTC

J: TRBJ2-2
V: TRBV29-1
size: few
D: -
CDR3: CSVVQGPGELFF
DNA: TGCAGCGTTGTCCAGGGGCCCGGGGAGCTGTTTTTT